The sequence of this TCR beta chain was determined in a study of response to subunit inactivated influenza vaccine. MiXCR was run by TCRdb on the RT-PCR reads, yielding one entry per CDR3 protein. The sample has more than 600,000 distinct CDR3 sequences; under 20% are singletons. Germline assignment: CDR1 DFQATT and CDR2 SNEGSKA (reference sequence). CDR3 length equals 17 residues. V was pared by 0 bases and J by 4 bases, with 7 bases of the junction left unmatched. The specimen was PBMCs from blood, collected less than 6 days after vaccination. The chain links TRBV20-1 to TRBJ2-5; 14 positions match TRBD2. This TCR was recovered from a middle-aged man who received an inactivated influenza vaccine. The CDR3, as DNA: TGCAGTGCTAGAGATCGACTAGCGGGAGGGAAACGAGAGACCCAGTACTTC. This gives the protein CSARDRLAGGKRETQYF.